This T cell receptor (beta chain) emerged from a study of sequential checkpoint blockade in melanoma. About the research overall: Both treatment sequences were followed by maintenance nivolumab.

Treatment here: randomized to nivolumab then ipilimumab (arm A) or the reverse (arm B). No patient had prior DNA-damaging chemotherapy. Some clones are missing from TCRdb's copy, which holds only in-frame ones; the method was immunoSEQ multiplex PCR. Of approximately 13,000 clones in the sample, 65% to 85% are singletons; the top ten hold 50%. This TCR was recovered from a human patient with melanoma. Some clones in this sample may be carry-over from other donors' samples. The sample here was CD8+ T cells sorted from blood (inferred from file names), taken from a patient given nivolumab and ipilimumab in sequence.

The DNA for the CDR3 is TGTGCCAGCAGCCAAGAGGGCAGCTGGACTAGGATCTCTGGGGCCAACGTCCTGACTTTC. It yields the protein CASSQEGSWTRISGANVLTF. The chain links TRBV4-2 to TRBJ2-6; 7 positions agree with TRBD2. The length of the CDR3 is 20 residues. The V and J ends lost 0 bases and 0 bases, in that order; junction bases with no gene match: 11. Germline V gives CDR1 LGHNA, CDR2 YNFKEQ.